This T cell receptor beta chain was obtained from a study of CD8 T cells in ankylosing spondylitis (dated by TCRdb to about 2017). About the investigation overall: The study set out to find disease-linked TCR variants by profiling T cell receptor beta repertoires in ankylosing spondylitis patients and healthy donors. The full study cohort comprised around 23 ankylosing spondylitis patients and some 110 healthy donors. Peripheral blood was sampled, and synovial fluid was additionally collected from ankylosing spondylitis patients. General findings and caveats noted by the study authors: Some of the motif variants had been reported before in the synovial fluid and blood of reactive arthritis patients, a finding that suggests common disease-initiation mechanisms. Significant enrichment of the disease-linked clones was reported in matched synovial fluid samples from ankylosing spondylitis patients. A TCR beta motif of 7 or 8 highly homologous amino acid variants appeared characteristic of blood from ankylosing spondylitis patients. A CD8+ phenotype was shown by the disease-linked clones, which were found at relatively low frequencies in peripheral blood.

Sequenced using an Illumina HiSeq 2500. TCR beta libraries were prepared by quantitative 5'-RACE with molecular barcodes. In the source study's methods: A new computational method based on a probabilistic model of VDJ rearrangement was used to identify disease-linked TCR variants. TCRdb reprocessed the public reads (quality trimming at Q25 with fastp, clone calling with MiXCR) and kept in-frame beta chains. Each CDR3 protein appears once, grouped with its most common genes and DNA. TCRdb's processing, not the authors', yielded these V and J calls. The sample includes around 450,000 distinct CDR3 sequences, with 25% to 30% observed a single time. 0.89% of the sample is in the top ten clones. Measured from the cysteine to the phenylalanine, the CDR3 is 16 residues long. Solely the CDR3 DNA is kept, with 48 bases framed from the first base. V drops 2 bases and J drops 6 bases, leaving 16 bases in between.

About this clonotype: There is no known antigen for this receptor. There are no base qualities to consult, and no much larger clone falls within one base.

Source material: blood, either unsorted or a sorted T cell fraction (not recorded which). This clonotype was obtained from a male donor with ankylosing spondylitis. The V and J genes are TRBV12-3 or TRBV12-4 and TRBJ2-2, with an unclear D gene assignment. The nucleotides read TGTGCCAGCAGTTTATCGGTAACAGCCCCGGCCGGGGAGCTGTTTTTT. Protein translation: CASSLSVTAPAGELFF.